This TCR beta chain was found in a study of blood T cell repertoires in COVID-19. Only in-frame clones appear in the TCRdb table, and some are missing; sequencing was by immunoSEQ multiplex PCR. The table has about 350,000 clones, roughly 90% seen once. This clone showed up just once. Germline CDR1 and CDR2: MDHEN and SYDVKM. The CDR3 covers 15 residues. V dropped 6 bases and J dropped 6; count of bases not matched to a gene: 10. The sample comprised PBMCs or T cells enriched from blood (not recorded which). This chain uses TRBV28 with TRBJ1-5; TRBD1 agrees at 8 bases. This sequence originates from a woman aged 30 to 39 who had been exposed to COVID-19. CDR3: CASSPIDRGGQPQHF. The CDR3 DNA reads as TGTGCCAGCAGCCCCATCGACAGGGGAGGTCAGCCCCAGCATTTT.